The 3 T cell receptor beta chains presented below share a single source sample, sequenced in a study of spatial heterogeneity in lung cancer. Time point here: sample taken at primary tumor resection. Extraction of whole RNA from tumor, nontumor lung or frozen PBMC preceded unsorted sequencing. TCRdb re-called the 5' RACE reads through MiXCR, storing one row per CDR3 protein. The profile shows approximately 40,000 distinct CDR3 sequences, 4% to 6% of them singletons. Source: PBMCs, taken at surgery. The receptors derive from a female donor with early-stage non-small cell lung cancer.

The chain employs TRBV7-8 and TRBJ1-1; D is uncertain. Germline-derived CDR1 and CDR2 are SGHVS and FQNEAQ. The CDR3 has 18 residues. The germline V and J ends were trimmed by 1 base and 1 base, with 19 bases remaining between them. The CDR3 DNA reads TGTGCCAGCAGCTTAGAAGGTATAGCGCGGAGGCGGAACACTGAAGCTTTCTTT. Its translation is CASSLEGIARRRNTEAFF.

The sample holds many counts of this clonotype. The rearrangement uses TRBV2 and TRBJ2-7; D possibly corresponds to TRBD2 (6 bases). CDR3 length: 13 amino acids. In germline, CDR1 is SNHLY, CDR2 FYNNEI. Trimming removed 0 bases from V and 6 bases from J, with 9 bases in between. The CDR3 loop reads CASSEARGGEQYF. DNA for the CDR3: TGTGCCAGCAGTGAAGCCCGGGGAGGCGAGCAGTACTTC.

This clonotype was seen ten or more times. J is TRBJ1-3 and V is TRBV10-3; D is ambiguous. The CDR3 runs to 12 residues. Trimming took off 10 bases at V and 1 base at J, with 8 bases between the two ends. In germline, CDR1 is ENHRY, CDR2 SYGVKD. The CDR3 DNA follows: TGTGCCAGCGGCGAGTCTGGAAACACCATATATTTT. Protein product: CASGESGNTIYF.